This TCR beta chain is from a study of blood T cells in healthy people across ages. This clonotype came up many times. The germline V and J ends were trimmed by 0 bases and 3 bases, with 14 bases remaining between them. This CDR3 has 16 residues. Germline V gene sequence: CDR1 LGHNT, CDR2 FRNRAP. The authors ran a second PCR of roughly 6 to 12 cycles using a sample-barcoded 5' primer and a J-beta primer mix. MiXCR was run by TCRdb on the 5' RACE reads, yielding one entry per CDR3 protein. The sample lists about 640,000 distinct CDR3 sequences, roughly 31% seen once, with around 16% in the top ten. Sequenced input: blood. The TCR sequence derives from a woman older than 75 in good health. This chain links TRBV12-5 with TRBJ1-2; D not resolved. The CDR3, as DNA: TGTGCTAGTGGTTTGGTAGCACCGGGGAGCGACTATGGCTACACCTTC. Protein sequence: CASGLVAPGSDYGYTF.